The TCR beta chain described here comes from a study of blood T cell repertoires in COVID-19. Study background: Sites across the United States, Italy and Spain contributed samples from acute and convalescent COVID-19. The cDNA or gDNA used as material had been derived from T cells, B-cell-depleted T cells, or PBMCs.

V shed 5 bases and J shed 6 bases, with 7 bases lying between them. This CDR3 spans 12 amino acids. How the authors handled the data: Scientists estimated how many nucleated cells there were by amplifying reference gene primers. Data came from immunoSEQ multiplex PCR; TCRdb stores just in-frame clones and leaves some out. The V and J calls and the clone size are those of that table, but D and trimming were determined from the DNA. The table shows roughly 250,000 clones, with approximately 80% occurring only once. The sequenced sample was peripheral blood. The chain joins TRBV12-3 or TRBV12-4 to TRBJ2-2; a weak D match, TRBD1 (6 bases). The receptor was isolated from a woman aged 50 to 60 with acute or convalescent COVID-19. CDR3 loop: CASSRTAGELFF. As DNA, the CDR3 is TGTGCCAGCAGTCGGACAGCCGGGGAGCTGTTTTTT.